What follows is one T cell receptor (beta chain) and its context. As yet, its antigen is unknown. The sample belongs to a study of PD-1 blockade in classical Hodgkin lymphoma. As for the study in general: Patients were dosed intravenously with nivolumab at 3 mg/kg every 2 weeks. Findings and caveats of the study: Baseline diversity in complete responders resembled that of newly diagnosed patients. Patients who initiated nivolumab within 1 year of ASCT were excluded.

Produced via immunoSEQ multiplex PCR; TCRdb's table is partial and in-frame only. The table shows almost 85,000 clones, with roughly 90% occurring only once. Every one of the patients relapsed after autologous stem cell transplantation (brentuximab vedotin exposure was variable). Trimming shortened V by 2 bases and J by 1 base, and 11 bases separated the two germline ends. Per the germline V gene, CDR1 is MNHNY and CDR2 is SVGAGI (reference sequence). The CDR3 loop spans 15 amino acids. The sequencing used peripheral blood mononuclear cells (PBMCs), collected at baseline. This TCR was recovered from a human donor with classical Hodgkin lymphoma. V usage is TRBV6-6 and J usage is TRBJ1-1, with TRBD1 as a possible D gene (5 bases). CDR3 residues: CASSYPSTGNTEAFF. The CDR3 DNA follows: TGTGCCAGCAGTTACCCGAGCACAGGGAACACTGAAGCTTTCTTT.